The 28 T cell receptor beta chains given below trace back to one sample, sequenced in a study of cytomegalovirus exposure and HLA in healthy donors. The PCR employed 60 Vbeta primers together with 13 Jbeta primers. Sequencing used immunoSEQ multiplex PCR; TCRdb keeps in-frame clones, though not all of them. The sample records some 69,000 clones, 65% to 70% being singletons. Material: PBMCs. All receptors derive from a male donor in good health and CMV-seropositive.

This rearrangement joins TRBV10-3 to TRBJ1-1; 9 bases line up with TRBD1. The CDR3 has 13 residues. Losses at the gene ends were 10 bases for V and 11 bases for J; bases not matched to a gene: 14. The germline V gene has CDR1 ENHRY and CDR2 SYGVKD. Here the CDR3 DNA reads TGTGCCACCAACTTTGGACAGGGGAGTAAGGCTTTCTTT. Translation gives CATNFGQGSKAFF.

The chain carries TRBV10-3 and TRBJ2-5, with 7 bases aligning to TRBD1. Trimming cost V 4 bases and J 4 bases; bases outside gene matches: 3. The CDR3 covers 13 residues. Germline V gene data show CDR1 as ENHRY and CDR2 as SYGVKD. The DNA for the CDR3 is TGTGCCATCAGTGCCGGGACAGCAGAGACCCAGTACTTC. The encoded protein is CAISAGTAETQYF.

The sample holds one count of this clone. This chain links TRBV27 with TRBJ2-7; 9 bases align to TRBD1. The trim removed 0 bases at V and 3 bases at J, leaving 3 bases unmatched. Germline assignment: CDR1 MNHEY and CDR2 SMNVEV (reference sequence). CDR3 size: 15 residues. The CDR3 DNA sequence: TGTGCCAGCAGTTTATCGGCGACAGGGGGCTACGAGCAGTACTTC. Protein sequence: CASSLSATGGYEQYF.

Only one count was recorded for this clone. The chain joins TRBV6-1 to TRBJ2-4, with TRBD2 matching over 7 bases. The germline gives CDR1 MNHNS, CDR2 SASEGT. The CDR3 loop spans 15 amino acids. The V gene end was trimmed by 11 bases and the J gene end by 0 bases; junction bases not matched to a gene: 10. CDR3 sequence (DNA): TGTGCCTCCTCGGGGGGAGAAACAGCCAAAAACATTCAGTACTTC. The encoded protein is CASSGGETAKNIQYF.

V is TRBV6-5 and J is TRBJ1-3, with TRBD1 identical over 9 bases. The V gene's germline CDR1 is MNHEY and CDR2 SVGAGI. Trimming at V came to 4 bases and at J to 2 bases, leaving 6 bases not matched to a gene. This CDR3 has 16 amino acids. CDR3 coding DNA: TGTGCCAGCAGTTGGGGGACAGGGAGGGCTGGAAACACCATATATTTT. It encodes CASSWGTGRAGNTIYF.

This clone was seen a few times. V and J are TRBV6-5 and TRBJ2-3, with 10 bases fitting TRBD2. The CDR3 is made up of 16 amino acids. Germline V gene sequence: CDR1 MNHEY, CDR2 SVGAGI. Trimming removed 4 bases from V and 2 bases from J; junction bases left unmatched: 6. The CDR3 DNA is TGTGCCAGCAGTTCCCCGGGACTAGCGTCCACAGATACGCAGTATTTT. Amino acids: CASSSPGLASTDTQYF.

The CDR3 bases are TGTGCCAGCAGTAGGGTTAGCCCTAGGGGTAATGAGCAGTTCTTC. This gives the protein CASSRVSPRGNEQFF. The V and J genes are TRBV5-6 and TRBJ2-1, with D perhaps TRBD1 (5 bases). Germline loops: CDR1 SGHDT, CDR2 YYEEEE. The CDR3 sequence is 15 residues long. Trimming stripped 5 bases from V and 7 bases from J, with 19 bases between. Combining the CDR3 with reference TRBV5-6 and TRBJ2-1 gives the whole variable domain DAGVTQSPTHLIKTRGQQVTLRCSPKSGHDTVSWYQQALGQGPQFIFQYYEEEERQRGNFPDRFSGHQFPNYSSELNVNALLLGDSALYLCASSRVSPRGNEQFFGPGTRLTVL.

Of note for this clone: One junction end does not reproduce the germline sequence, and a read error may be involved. The CDR3, as DNA: TGTGTCAGCAGTGCATGGGGGGGGTCTTCATACGAGCAGTACTTC. This gives the protein CVSSAWGGSSYEQYF. This chain connects TRBV25-1 to TRBJ2-7, with 7 bases fitting TRBD2. The CDR3 consists of 15 residues. In germline, CDR1 is MGHDK, CDR2 SYGVNS.

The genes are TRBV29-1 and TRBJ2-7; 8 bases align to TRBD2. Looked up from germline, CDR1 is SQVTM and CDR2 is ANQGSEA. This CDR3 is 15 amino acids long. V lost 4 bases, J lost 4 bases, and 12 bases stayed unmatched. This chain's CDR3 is CSVVVTSGLPYEQYF. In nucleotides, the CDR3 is TGCAGCGTTGTAGTAACTAGCGGACTCCCTTACGAGCAGTACTTC.

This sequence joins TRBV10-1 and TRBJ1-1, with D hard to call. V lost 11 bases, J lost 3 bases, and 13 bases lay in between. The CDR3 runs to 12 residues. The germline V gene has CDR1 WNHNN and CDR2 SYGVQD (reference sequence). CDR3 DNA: TGCGCCGGTCGGGGTCCGGACACTGAAGCTTTCTTT. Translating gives CAGRGPDTEAFF.

Here the CDR3 reads CASSPRDRDDYGYTF. CDR3 in DNA: TGTGCCAGCAGCCCGAGGGACAGGGATGACTATGGCTACACCTTC. This sequence joins TRBV9 and TRBJ1-2; 9 nucleotides align to TRBD1. The junction had 7 bases not matched to a gene; V was cut back by 4 bases and J by 3 bases. In germline, CDR1 is SGDLS, CDR2 YYNGEE. The CDR3 runs to 15 residues.

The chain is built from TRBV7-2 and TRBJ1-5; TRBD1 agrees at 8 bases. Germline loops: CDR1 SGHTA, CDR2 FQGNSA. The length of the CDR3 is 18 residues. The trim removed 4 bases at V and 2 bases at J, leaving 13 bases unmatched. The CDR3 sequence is CASSSPGQAGGRNQPQHF. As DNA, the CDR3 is TGTGCCAGCAGCTCCCCCGGTCAAGCAGGGGGCCGCAATCAGCCCCAGCATTTT.

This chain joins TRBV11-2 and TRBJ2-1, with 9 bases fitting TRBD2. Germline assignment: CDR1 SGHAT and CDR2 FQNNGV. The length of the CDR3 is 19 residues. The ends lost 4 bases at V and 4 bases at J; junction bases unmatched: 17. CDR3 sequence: CASSSRVGDRGRAYNEQFF. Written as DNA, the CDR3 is TGTGCCAGCAGCTCCAGGGTGGGGGATCGCGGGAGGGCGTACAATGAGCAGTTCTTC.

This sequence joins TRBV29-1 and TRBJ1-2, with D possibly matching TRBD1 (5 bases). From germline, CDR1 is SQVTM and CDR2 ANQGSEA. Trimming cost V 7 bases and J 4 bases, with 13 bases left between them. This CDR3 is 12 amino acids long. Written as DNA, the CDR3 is TGCAGCGAAACCAGGGCCGGCTATGGCTACACCTTC. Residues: CSETRAGYGYTF.

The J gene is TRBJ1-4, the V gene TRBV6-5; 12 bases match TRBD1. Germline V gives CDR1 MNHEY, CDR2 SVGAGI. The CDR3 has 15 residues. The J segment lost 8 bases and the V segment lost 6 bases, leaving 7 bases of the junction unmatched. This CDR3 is CASSPSGTGGEKLFF. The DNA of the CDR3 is TGTGCCAGCAGCCCCTCCGGGACAGGGGGCGAAAAACTGTTTTTT.

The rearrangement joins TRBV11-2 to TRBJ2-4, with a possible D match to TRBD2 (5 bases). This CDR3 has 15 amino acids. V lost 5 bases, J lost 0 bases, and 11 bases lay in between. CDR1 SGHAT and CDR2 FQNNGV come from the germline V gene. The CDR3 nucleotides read TGTGCCAGCAGCAGGCCGGGGTTAGCCAAAAACATTCAGTACTTC. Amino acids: CASSRPGLAKNIQYF.

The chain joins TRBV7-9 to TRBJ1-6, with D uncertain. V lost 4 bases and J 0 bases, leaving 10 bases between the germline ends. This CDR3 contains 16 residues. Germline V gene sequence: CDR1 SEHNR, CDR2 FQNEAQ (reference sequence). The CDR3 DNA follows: TGTGCCAGCAGCTCCCGGAGGAGCTCCTATAATTCACCCCTCCACTTT. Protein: CASSSRRSSYNSPLHF.

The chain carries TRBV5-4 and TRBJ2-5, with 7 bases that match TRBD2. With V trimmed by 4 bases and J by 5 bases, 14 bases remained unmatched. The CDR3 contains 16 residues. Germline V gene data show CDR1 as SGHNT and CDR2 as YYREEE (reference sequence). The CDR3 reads CASSPRLGRGLETQYF. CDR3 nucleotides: TGTGCCAGCAGCCCCCGGCTGGGGCGGGGGTTGGAGACCCAGTACTTC.

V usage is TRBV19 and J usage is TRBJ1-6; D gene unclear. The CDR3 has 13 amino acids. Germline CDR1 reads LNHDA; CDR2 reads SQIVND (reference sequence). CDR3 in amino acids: CAARSSYNSPLHF. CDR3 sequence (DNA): TGTGCAGCCCGGAGCTCCTATAATTCACCCCTCCACTTT. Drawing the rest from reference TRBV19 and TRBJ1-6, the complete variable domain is DGGITQSPKYLFRKEGQNVTLSCEQNLNHDAMYWYRQDPGQGLRLIYYSQIVNDFQKGDIAEGYSVSREKKESFPLTVTSAQKNPTAFYLCAARSSYNSPLHFGNGTRLTVT.

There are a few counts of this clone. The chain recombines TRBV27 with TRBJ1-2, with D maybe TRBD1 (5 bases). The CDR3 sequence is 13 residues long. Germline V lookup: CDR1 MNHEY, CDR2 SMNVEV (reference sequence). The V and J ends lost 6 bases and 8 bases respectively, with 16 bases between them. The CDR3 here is CASSHRGNRGYTF. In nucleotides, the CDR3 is TGTGCCAGCAGCCATAGGGGAAATCGGGGCTACACCTTC.

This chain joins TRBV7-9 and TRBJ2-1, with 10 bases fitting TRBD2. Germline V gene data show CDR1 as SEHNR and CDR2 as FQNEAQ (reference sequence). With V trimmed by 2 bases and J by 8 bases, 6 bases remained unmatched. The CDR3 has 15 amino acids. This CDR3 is CASSLSGGALDEQFF. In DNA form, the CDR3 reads TGTGCCAGCAGCTTAAGCGGGGGGGCATTGGATGAGCAGTTCTTC.

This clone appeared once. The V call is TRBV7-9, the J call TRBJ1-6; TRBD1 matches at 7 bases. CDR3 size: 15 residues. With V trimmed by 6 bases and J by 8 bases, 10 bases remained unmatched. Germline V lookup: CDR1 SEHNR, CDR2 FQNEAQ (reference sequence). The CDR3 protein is CASSQVGTVDSPLHF. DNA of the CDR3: TGTGCCAGCAGTCAAGTCGGGACAGTTGATTCACCCCTCCACTTT.

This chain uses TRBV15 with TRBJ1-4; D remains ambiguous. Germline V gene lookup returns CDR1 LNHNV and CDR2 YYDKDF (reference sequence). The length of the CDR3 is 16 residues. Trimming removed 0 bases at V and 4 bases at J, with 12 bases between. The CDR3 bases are TGTGCCACCAGCAGAGATCGACCAGGTGGTAATGAAAAACTGTTTTTT. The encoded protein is CATSRDRPGGNEKLFF.

CDR3: CASSPPGGLAGTATNEKLFF. Here the CDR3 DNA reads TGTGCCAGCTCACCACCGGGGGGGCTAGCGGGCACTGCAACTAATGAAAAACTGTTTTTT. The chain employs TRBV18 and TRBJ1-4, with a weak D call TRBD1 (6 bases). The CDR3 extends over 20 amino acids. CDR1 is KGHSH and CDR2 is LQKENI in the germline V gene. Trimming removed 0 bases from V and 0 bases from J, with 20 bases in between.

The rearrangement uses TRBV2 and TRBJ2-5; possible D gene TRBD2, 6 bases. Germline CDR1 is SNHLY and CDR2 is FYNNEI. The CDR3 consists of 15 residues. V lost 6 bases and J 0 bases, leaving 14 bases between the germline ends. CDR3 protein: CASRDLTRYQETQYF. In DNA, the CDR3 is TGTGCCAGCAGGGATTTGACTAGGTACCAAGAGACCCAGTACTTC.

The CDR3 DNA sequence: TGTGCCAGCAGTCTAAGGACGGGCGGCGGGTACGAGCAGTACTTC. The encoded protein is CASSLRTGGGYEQYF. V is TRBV27 and J is TRBJ2-5, with D possibly being TRBD2 (5 bases). The J call could be wrong; TRBJ2-7 is a better fit for the DNA end. Germline V gene sequence: CDR1 MNHEY, CDR2 SMNVEV (reference sequence). The CDR3 has 15 residues.

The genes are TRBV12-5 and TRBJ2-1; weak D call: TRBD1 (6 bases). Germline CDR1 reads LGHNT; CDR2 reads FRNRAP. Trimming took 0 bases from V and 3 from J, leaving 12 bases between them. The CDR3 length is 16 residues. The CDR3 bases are TGTGCTAGTGGTTTGGTACTGGGGACACGCTACAATGAGCAGTTCTTC. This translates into CASGLVLGTRYNEQFF.

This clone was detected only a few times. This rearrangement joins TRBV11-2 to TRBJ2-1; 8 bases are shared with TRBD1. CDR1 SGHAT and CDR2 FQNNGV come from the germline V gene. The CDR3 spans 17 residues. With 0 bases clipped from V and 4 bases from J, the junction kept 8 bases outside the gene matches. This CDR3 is CASSLETGEVGYNEQFF. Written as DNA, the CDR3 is TGTGCCAGCAGCTTAGAGACAGGGGAGGTCGGGTACAATGAGCAGTTCTTC. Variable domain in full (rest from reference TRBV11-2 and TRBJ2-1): EAGVAQSPRYKIIEKRQSVAFWCNPISGHATLYWYQQILGQGPKLLIQFQNNGVVDDSQLPKDRFSAERLKGVDSTLKIQPAKLEDSAVYLCASSLETGEVGYNEQFFGPGTRLTVL.